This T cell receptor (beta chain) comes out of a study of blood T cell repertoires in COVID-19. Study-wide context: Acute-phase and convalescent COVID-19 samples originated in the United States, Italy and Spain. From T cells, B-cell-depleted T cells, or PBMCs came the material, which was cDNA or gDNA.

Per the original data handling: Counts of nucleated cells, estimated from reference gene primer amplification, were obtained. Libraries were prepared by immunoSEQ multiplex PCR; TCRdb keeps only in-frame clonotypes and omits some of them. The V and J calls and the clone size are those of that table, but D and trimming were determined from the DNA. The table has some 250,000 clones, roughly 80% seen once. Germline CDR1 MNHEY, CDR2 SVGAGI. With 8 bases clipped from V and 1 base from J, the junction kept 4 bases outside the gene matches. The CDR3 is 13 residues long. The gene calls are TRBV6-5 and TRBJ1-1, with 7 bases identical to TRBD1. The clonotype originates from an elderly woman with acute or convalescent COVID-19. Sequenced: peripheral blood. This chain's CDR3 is CASPRQGNTEAFF. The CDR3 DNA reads TGTGCCAGCCCCCGACAGGGGAACACTGAAGCTTTCTTT.